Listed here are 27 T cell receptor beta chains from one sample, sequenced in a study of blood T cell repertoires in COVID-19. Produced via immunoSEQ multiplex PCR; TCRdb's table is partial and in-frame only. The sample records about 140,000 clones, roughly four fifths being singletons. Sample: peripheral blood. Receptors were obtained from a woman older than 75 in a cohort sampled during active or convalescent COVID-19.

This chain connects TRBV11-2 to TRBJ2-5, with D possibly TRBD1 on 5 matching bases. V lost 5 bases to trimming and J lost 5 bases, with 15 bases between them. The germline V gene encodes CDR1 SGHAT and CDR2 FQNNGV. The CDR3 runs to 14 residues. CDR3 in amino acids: CASSLGHTAETQYF. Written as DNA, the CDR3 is TGTGCCAGCAGCCTAGGACACACGGCGGAGACCCAGTACTTC.

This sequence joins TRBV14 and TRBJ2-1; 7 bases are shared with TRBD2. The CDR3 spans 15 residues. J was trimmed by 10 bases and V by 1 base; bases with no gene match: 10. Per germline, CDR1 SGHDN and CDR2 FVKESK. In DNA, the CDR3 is TGTGCCAGCAGCCAAGGAGGCGGGGGAGGGAAGGAGCAGTTCTTC. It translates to CASSQGGGGGKEQFF.

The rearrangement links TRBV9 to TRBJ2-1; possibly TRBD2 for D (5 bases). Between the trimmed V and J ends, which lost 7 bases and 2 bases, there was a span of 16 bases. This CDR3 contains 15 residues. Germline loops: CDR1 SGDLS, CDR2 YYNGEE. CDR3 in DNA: TGTGCCAGCTCACGCGGGTCCGGGACCTACAATGAGCAGTTCTTC. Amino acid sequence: CASSRGSGTYNEQFF.

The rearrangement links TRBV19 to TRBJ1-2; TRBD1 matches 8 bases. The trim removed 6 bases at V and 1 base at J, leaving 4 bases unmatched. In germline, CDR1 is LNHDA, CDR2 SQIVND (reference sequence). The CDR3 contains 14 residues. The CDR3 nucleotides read TGTGCCAGTAGAAAGACAGGGGATAACTATGGCTACACCTTC. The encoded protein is CASRKTGDNYGYTF.

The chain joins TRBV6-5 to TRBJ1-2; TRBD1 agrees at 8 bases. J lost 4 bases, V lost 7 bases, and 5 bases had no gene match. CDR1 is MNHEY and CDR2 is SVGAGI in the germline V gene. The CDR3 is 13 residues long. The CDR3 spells CASTPDRGYGYTF. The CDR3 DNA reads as TGTGCCAGCACCCCAGACAGGGGCTATGGCTACACCTTC.

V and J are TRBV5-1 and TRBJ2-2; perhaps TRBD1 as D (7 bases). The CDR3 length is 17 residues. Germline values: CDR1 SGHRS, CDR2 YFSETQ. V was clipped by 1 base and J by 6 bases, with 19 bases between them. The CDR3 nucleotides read TGCGCCAGCAGCTTGATCGGGCAGGGGGGACAATCCGGGGAGCTGTTTTTT. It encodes CASSLIGQGGQSGELFF. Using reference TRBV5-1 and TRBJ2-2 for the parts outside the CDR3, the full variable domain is KAGVTQTPRYLIKTRGQQVTLSCSPISGHRSVSWYQQTPGQGLQFLFEYFSETQRNKGNFPGRFSGRQFSNSRSEMNVSTLELGDSALYLCASSLIGQGGQSGELFFGEGSRLTVL.

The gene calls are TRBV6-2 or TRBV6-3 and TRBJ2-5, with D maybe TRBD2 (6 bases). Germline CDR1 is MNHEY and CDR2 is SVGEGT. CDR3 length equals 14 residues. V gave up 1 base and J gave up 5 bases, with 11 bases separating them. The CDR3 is CASSYFAGRETQYF. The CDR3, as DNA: TGTGCCAGCAGTTACTTCGCGGGGAGGGAGACCCAGTACTTC.

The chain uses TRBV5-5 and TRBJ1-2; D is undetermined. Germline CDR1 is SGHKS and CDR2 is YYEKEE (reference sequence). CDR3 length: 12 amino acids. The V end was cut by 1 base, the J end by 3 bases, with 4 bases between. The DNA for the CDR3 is TGTGCCAGCAGCTTGCGGGACTATGGCTACACCTTC. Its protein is CASSLRDYGYTF.

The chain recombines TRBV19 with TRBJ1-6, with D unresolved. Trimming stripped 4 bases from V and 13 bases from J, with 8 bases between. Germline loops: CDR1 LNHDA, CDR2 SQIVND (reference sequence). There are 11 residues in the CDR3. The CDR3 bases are TGTGCCAGTAGTAGCGGTGGGCCCCTCCACTTT. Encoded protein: CASSSGGPLHF.

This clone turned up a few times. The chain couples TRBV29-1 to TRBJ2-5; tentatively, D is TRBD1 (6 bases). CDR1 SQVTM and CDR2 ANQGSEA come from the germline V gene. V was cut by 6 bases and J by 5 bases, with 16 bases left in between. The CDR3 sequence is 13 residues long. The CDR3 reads CSVDTGSGETQYF. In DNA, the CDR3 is TGCAGCGTCGATACAGGGTCCGGGGAGACCCAGTACTTC.

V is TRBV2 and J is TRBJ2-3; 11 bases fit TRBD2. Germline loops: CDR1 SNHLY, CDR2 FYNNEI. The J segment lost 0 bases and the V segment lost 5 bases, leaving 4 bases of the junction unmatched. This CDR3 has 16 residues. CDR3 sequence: CASSPSGGPSTDTQYF. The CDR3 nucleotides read TGTGCCAGCAGTCCTAGCGGGGGGCCGAGCACAGATACGCAGTATTTT. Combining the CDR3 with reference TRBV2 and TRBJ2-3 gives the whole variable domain EPEVTQTPSHQVTQMGQEVILRCVPISNHLYFYWYRQILGQKVEFLVSFYNNEISEKSEIFDDQFSVERPDGSNFTLKIRSTKLEDSAMYFCASSPSGGPSTDTQYFGPGTRLTVL.

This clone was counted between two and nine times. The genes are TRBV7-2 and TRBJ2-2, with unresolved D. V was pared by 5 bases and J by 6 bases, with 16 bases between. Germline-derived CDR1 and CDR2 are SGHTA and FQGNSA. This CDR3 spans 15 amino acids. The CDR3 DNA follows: TGTGCCAGCAGCCCTCAATCCGCGGCGGCCGGGGAGCTGTTTTTT. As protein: CASSPQSAAAGELFF.

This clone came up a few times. CDR3 region: CASSLAAEAFF. The CDR3 nucleotides are TGTGCCAGCAGCTTAGCAGCTGAAGCTTTCTTT. The chain combines TRBV13 with TRBJ1-1; D gene unclear. Germline CDR1 reads PRHDT; CDR2 reads FYEKMQ (reference sequence). The CDR3 spans 11 residues. V was cut by 1 base and J by 6 bases, with 3 bases left in between.

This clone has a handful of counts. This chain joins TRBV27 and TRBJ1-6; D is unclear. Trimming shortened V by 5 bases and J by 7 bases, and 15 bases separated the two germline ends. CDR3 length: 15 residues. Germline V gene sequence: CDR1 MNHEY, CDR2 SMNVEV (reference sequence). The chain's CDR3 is CASSDSRGANSPLHF. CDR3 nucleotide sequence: TGTGCCAGCAGTGACTCGCGGGGAGCGAATTCACCCCTCCACTTT.

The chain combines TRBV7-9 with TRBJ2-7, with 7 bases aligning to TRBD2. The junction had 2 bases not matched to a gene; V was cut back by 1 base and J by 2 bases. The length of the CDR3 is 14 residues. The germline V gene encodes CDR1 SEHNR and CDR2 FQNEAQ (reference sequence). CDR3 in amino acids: CASSLGAGAYEQYV. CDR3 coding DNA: TGTGCCAGCAGCTTAGGGGCGGGGGCCTACGAGCAGTACGTC.

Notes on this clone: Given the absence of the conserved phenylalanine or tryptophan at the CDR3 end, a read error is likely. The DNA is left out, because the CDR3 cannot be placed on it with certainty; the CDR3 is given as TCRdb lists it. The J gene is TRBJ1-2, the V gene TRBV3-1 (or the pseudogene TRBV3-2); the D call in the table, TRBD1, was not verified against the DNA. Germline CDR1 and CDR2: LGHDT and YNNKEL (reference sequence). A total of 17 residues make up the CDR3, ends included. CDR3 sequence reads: CASSQSQGILWLHLRFY.

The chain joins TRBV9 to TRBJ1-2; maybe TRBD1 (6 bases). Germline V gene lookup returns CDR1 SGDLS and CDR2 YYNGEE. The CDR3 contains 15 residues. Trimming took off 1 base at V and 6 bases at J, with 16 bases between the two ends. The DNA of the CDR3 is TGTGCCAGCAGCGTAATGGGGGCGCTTGAAAATGGCTACACCTTC. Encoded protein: CASSVMGALENGYTF.

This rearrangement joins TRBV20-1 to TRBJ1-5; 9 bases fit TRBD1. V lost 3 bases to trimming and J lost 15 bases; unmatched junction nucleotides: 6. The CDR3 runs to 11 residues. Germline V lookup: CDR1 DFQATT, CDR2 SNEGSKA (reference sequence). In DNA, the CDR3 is TGCAGTGCTAGGGAGACAGGGGGGGTGCATTTT. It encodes CSARETGGVHF.

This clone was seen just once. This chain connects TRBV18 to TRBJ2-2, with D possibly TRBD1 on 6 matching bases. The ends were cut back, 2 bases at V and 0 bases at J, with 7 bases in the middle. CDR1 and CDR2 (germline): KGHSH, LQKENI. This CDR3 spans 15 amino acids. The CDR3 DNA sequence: TGTGCCAGCTCACCAGGGACACCGAACACCGGGGAGCTGTTTTTT. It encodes CASSPGTPNTGELFF.

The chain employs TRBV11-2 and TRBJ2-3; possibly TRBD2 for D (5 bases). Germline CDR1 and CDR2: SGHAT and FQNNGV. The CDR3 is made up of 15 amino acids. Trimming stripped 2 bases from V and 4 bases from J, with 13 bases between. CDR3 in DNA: TGTGCCAGCAGCTTATATCGGGGTGTATCAGATACGCAGTATTTT. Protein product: CASSLYRGVSDTQYF. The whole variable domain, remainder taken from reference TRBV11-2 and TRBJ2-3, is EAGVAQSPRYKIIEKRQSVAFWCNPISGHATLYWYQQILGQGPKLLIQFQNNGVVDDSQLPKDRFSAERLKGVDSTLKIQPAKLEDSAVYLCASSLYRGVSDTQYFGPGTRLTVL.

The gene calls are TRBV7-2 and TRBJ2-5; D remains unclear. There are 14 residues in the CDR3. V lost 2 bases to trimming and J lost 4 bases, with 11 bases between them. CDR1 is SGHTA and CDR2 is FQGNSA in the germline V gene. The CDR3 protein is CASSLLQSGETQYF. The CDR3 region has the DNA TGTGCCAGCAGCTTACTCCAATCAGGAGAGACCCAGTACTTC.

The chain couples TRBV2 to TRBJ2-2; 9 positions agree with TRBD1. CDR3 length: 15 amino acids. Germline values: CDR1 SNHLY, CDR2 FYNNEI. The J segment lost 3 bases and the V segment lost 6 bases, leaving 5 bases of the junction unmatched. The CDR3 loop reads CASRADRGDTGELFF. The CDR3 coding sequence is TGTGCCAGCAGGGCTGACAGGGGGGACACCGGGGAGCTGTTTTTT.

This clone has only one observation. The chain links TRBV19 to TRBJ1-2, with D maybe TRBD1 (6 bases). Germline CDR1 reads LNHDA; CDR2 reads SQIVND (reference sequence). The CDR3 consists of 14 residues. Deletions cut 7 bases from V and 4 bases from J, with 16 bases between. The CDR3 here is CASNPGGPPYGYTF. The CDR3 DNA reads TGTGCCAGTAACCCGGGGGGGCCTCCCTATGGCTACACCTTC. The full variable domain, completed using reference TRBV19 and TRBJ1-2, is DGGITQSPKYLFRKEGQNVTLSCEQNLNHDAMYWYRQDPGQGLRLIYYSQIVNDFQKGDIAEGYSVSREKKESFPLTVTSAQKNPTAFYLCASNPGGPPYGYTFGSGTRLTVV.

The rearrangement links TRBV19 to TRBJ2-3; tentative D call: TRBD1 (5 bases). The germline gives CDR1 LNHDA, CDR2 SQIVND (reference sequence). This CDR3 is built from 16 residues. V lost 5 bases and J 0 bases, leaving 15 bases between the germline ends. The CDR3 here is CASSSRRVVSTDTQYF. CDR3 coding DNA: TGTGCCAGTAGTTCTCGCAGGGTGGTAAGCACAGATACGCAGTATTTT.

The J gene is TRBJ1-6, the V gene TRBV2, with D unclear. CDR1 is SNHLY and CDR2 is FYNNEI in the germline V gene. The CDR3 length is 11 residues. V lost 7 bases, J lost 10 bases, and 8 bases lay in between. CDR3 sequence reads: CASKEGSPLHF. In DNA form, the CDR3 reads TGTGCCAGCAAAGAGGGCTCACCCCTCCACTTT.

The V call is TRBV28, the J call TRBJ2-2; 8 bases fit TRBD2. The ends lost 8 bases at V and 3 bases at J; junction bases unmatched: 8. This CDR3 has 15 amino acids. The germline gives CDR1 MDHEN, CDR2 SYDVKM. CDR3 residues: CASAGLVRDTGELFF. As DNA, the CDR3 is TGTGCCAGCGCGGGACTAGTGAGGGACACCGGGGAGCTGTTTTTT.

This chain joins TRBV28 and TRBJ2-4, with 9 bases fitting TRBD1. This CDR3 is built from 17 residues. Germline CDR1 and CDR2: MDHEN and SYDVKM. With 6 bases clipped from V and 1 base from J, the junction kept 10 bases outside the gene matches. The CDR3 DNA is TGTGCCAGCAGCACTCCTGGGACAGGGATGGCCAAAAACATTCAGTACTTC. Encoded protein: CASSTPGTGMAKNIQYF. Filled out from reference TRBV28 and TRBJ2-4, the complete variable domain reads DVKVTQSSRYLVKRTGEKVFLECVQDMDHENMFWYRQDPGLGLRLIYFSYDVKMKEKGDIPEGYSVSREKKERFSLILESASTNQTSMYLCASSTPGTGMAKNIQYFGAGTRLSVL.